These 5 T cell receptor beta chains were sequenced from one sample in a study of identical twins. From the 5' RACE reads, TCRdb called clonotypes with MiXCR, one entry per CDR3 protein. The data hold approximately 1.8 million distinct CDR3 sequences, with about 31% observed a single time. The sample consisted of cord blood. All receptors come from a newborn girl in good health.

This clonotype occurred a few times. The rearrangement links TRBV28 to TRBJ2-1, with TRBD2 matching 13 bases. The CDR3 covers 19 residues. After removal of 7 bases from V and 8 bases from J, the junction contained 20 bases not matched to a gene. Germline V gene lookup returns CDR1 MDHEN and CDR2 SYDVKM. The CDR3 sequence: CASTLNDPGLAGKGDEQFF. DNA for the CDR3: TGTGCCAGCACCCTAAACGATCCGGGACTAGCGGGAAAGGGAGATGAGCAGTTCTTC.

The table lists this clonotype with a few counts. V gene TRBV28 combines with J gene TRBJ2-1; possible D gene TRBD2, 7 bases. Deletions cut 1 base from V and 7 bases from J, with 20 bases between. The CDR3 length is 17 residues. Germline-derived CDR1 and CDR2 are MDHEN and SYDVKM. The CDR3 region is CASSLLGGRIRGNEQFF. CDR3 in DNA: TGTGCCAGCAGTTTATTGGGCGGGAGAATTAGGGGGAATGAGCAGTTCTTC.

The chain has TRBV6-1 and TRBJ1-6, with 8 bases aligning to TRBD1. This CDR3 is built from 16 residues. The V segment lost 0 bases and the J segment 9 bases; nucleotides outside the gene matches: 7. Germline V gene lookup returns CDR1 MNHNS and CDR2 SASEGT. CDR3 loop: CASSEARGTGSSPLHF. CDR3 coding DNA: TGTGCCAGCAGTGAAGCGAGGGGGACAGGCAGTTCACCCCTCCACTTT.

This clonotype was seen a few times. The genes are TRBV20-1 and TRBJ1-2; D not certain. The CDR3 extends over 13 amino acids. Germline values: CDR1 DFQATT, CDR2 SNEGSKA (reference sequence). Trimming left V 4 bases short and J 0 bases short, with 9 bases between. The DNA for the CDR3 is TGCAGTGCTACGGTATTAGCTAACTATGGCTACACCTTC. Translating gives CSATVLANYGYTF.

V usage is TRBV12-5 and J usage is TRBJ2-5; the D gene is possibly TRBD1 (5 bases). Germline values: CDR1 LGHNT, CDR2 FRNRAP. The V end lost 8 bases, the J end lost 5 bases, and 12 bases lay between the germline ends. The CDR3 sequence is 12 residues long. In DNA form, the CDR3 reads TGTGCTAGTCTCCAGGGTGGGGAGACCCAGTACTTC. It yields the protein CASLQGGETQYF.